This TCR beta chain was sequenced in a study of regulatory T cells in long-lasting Graves disease. Regarding the study as a whole: Newly diagnosed patients shared about 950 public clonotypes; persistent patients shared 2,500 to 3,000.

V dropped 5 bases and J dropped 0 bases, with 19 bases sitting between them. CDR3 length equals 17 residues. Per germline, CDR1 SGHVS and CDR2 FQNEAQ. The time point: persistent/refractory GD, antithyroid drugs over 5 years with positive TRAb. RNA extracted from PBMCs served as the sequencing template. Each patient gave 7 to 9 milliliters of EDTA-anticoagulated peripheral blood. As concerns this clonotype: The antigen remains unidentified.

Assembly of TCR beta libraries relied on iRepertoire HTBI primers together with Arm-PCR of CDR3 regions. TCRdb used MiXCR to reprocess the multiplex PCR reads, holding one entry per CDR3 protein. The table has about 470,000 distinct CDR3 sequences, roughly 21% seen once. The V call is TRBV7-8, the J call TRBJ2-5; D not resolved. This TCR was recovered from a female donor with Graves disease. Sequencing was performed on peripheral blood mononuclear cells (PBMCs), taken when the disease was refractory, from a patient treated with antithyroid drugs. The CDR3 DNA reads as TGTGCCAGCAGCCCAGCAAGGGCAGTACTTAACCAAGAGACCCAGTACTTC. Residues: CASSPARAVLNQETQYF.